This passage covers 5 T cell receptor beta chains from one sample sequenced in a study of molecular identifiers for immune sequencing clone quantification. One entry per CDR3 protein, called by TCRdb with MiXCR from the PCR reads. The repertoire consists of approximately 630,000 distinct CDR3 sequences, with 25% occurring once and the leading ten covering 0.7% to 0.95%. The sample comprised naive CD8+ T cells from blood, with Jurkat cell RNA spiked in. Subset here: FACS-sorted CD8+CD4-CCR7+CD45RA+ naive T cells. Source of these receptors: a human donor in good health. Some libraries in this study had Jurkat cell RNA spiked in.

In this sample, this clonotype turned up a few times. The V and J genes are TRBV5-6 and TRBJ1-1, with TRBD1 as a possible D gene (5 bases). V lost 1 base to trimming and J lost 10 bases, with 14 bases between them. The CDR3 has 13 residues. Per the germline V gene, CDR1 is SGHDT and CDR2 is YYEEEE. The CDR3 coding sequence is TGTGCCAGCAGCTTGATAGGGAAGAGGGGAGCTTTCTTT. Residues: CASSLIGKRGAFF.

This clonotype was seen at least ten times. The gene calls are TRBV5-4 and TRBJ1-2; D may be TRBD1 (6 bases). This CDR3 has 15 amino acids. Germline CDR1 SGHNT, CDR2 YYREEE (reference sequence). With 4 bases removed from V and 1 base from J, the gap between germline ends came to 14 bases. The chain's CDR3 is CASSPFGGSNYGYTF. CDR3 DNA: TGTGCCAGCAGCCCCTTTGGGGGCAGTAACTATGGCTACACCTTC. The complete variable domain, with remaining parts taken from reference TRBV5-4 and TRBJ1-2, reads ETGVTQSPTHLIKTRGQQVTLRCSSQSGHNTVSWYQQALGQGPQFIFQYYREEENGRGNFPPRFSGLQFPNYSSELNVNALELDDSALYLCASSPFGGSNYGYTFGSGTRLTVV.

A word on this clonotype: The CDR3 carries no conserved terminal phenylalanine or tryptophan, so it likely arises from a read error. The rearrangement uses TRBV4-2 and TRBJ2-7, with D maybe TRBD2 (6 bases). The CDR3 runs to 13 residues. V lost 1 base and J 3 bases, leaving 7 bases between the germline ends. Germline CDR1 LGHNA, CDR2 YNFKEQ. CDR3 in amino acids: CASSQVGGYEQYL. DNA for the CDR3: TGTGCCAGCAGCCAAGTCGGGGGCTACGAGCAGTACCTC.

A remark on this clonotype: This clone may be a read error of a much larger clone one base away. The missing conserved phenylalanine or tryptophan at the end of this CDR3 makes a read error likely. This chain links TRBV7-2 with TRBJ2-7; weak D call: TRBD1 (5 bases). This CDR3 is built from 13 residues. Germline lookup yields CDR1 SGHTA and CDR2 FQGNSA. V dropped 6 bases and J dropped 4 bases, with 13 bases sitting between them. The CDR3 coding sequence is TGTGCCAGCAGTTACACCACAGGATACGAGCAGTACTCC. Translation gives CASSYTTGYEQYS.

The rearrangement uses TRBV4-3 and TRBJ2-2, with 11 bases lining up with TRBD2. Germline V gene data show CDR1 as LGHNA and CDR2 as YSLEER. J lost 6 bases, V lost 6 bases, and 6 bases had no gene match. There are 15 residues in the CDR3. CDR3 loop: CASSSLAGDAGELFF. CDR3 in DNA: TGCGCCAGCAGTTCACTAGCGGGGGACGCCGGGGAGCTGTTTTTT.